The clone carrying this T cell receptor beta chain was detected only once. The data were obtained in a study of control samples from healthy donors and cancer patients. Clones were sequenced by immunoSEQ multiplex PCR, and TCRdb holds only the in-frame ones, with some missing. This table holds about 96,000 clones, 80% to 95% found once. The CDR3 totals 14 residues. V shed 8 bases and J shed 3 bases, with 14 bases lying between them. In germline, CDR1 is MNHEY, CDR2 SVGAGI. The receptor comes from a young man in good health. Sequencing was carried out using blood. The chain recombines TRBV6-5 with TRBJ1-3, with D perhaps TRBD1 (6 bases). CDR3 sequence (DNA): TGTGCCAGCCAGAAGGGGGGCCGTGGAAACACCATATATTTT. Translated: CASQKGGRGNTIYF.